This TCR beta chain came from a study of OX40 agonist ivuxolimab in advanced cancers. Study-level findings and limits: Relatively little clonal expansion, among the lowest observed, appeared in partial responders at 0.1-3.0 mg/kg.

Sequencing used immunoSEQ multiplex PCR; TCRdb keeps in-frame clones, though not all of them. Of tens of thousands of clones detected, approximately 90% appear once; the ten largest clones hold approximately 1%. In the case of this clone: Its antigen is unknown.

Baseline was the first blood sampling point, followed by cycle 4 day 1 and cycle 7 day 1. The length of the CDR3 is 17 residues. The junction had 12 bases not matched to a gene; V was cut back by 6 bases and J by 3 bases. Germline V gives CDR1 SGHTS, CDR2 YDEGEE. The rearrangement uses TRBV5-8 and TRBJ2-7; 13 bases align to TRBD2. The sequence derives from an adult with an advanced solid tumor such as melanoma, head and neck, liver or kidney cancer. The sample was CD4+ or CD8+ T cells sorted from blood, taken in a trial of the OX40 agonist ivuxolimab. CDR3 protein: CASTALAGGPINYEQYF. Written as DNA, the CDR3 is TGTGCCAGCACCGCACTAGCGGGAGGGCCTATTAACTACGAGCAGTACTTC.